A single sample gave rise to the 14 T cell receptor beta chains below, sequenced in a study of blood T cell repertoires in COVID-19. Generated by immunoSEQ multiplex PCR, the TCRdb table keeps only in-frame clones and is missing some. The data contain around 150,000 clones, 80% of them singletons. Sequenced material: PBMCs or T cells enriched from blood (not recorded which). The source of these receptors is a man in his forties who had recovered from COVID-19.

V gene TRBV6-5 combines with J gene TRBJ1-1; a weak D match, TRBD1 (5 bases). The length of the CDR3 is 14 residues. The germline CDR1 and CDR2 sequences are MNHEY and SVGAGI. Trimming removed 5 bases at V and 3 bases at J, with 13 bases between. For the CDR3, the DNA is TGTGCCAGCAGTCCCGTCGGGGGGGACACTGAAGCTTTCTTT. Translation gives CASSPVGGDTEAFF.

In its sample, this clone was seen a few times. The rearrangement joins TRBV5-1 to TRBJ1-1; no definite D call. This CDR3 comprises 14 residues. Germline assignment: CDR1 SGHRS and CDR2 YFSETQ. Trimming took 0 bases from V and 7 from J, leaving 13 bases between them. In DNA form, the CDR3 reads TGCGCCAGCAGCTTGGGGGGTCAGGAGGGTGAAGCTTTCTTT. Translating it yields CASSLGGQEGEAFF.

The CDR3 DNA reads as TGTGCCAGCAGTCCCCACCCAGGGCAAGGCTACACCTTC. It yields the protein CASSPHPGQGYTF. The chain uses TRBV12-3 or TRBV12-4 and TRBJ1-2, with D possibly being TRBD1 (5 bases). The CDR3 is made up of 13 amino acids. With 5 bases removed from V and 8 bases from J, the gap between germline ends came to 15 bases.

V usage is TRBV6-5 and J usage is TRBJ2-1; 9 nucleotides line up with TRBD2. V trimming: 6 bases; J trimming: 8 bases; junction bases outside the gene matches: 8. The CDR3 sequence is 14 residues long. Per germline, CDR1 MNHEY and CDR2 SVGAGI. Written as DNA, the CDR3 is TGTGCCAGCAGGCGAGATAGCGGGGGTTATGAGCAGTTCTTC. Residues: CASRRDSGGYEQFF.

The chain uses TRBV10-2 and TRBJ2-7; 9 bases are a match to TRBD2. V shed 0 bases, J shed 0 bases, and the junction held 3 bases outside the gene matches. Germline-derived CDR1 and CDR2 are WSHSY and SAAADI. The CDR3 covers 16 residues. The CDR3 reads CASSESDSGGSYEQYV. In DNA, the CDR3 is TGCGCCAGCAGTGAGTCGGATAGCGGGGGCTCCTACGAGCAGTACGTC.

The V gene is TRBV6-1, the J gene TRBJ1-4, with D tentatively TRBD1 (6 bases). The germline V gene has CDR1 MNHNS and CDR2 SASEGT. This CDR3 is 15 amino acids long. Trimming removed 1 base from V and 8 bases from J, with 14 bases in between. CDR3 bases: TGTGCCAGCAGTGAAGAGGGGGTAGGCTGGGAAAAACTGTTTTTT. This gives the protein CASSEEGVGWEKLFF.

The genes are TRBV2 and TRBJ2-1; TRBD1 matches at 9 bases. This CDR3 is 15 amino acids long. V was pared by 8 bases and J by 2 bases, with 7 bases of the junction left unmatched. Germline V lookup: CDR1 SNHLY, CDR2 FYNNEI. The CDR3 sequence: CASRLGDRAYNEQFF. The CDR3 coding sequence is TGTGCCAGCCGGCTTGGGGACAGGGCCTACAATGAGCAGTTCTTC.

V is TRBV2 and J is TRBJ1-1; TRBD1 might be the D (6 bases). Germline lookup yields CDR1 SNHLY and CDR2 FYNNEI. The V end was cut by 3 bases, the J end by 5 bases, with 13 bases between. CDR3 size: 14 residues. The CDR3 here is CASSDGSGATEAFF. The CDR3 DNA is TGTGCCAGCAGTGACGGGTCAGGGGCTACTGAAGCTTTCTTT. Full variable domain (outside the CDR3, taken from reference TRBV2 and TRBJ1-1): EPEVTQTPSHQVTQMGQEVILRCVPISNHLYFYWYRQILGQKVEFLVSFYNNEISEKSEIFDDQFSVERPDGSNFTLKIRSTKLEDSAMYFCASSDGSGATEAFFGQGTRLTVV.

The chain is built from TRBV6-5 and TRBJ2-7; possible D gene TRBD2, 6 bases. The germline V gene encodes CDR1 MNHEY and CDR2 SVGAGI. The V end was cut by 6 bases, the J end by 2 bases, with 11 bases between. There are 13 residues in the CDR3. The CDR3 coding sequence is TGTGCCAGCAGGGGGGGACTTACCTACGAGCAGTACGTC. This translates into CASRGGLTYEQYV.

The V gene is TRBV28, the J gene TRBJ1-4; D ambiguous. Germline assignment: CDR1 MDHEN and CDR2 SYDVKM. V dropped 6 bases and J dropped 0 bases, with 8 bases sitting between them. The CDR3 totals 14 residues. CDR3 nucleotide sequence: TGTGCCAGCAGCCAGAGGGCAACTAATGAAAAACTGTTTTTT. This translates into CASSQRATNEKLFF.

This clone turned up a few times. This chain joins TRBV29-1 and TRBJ1-1; 9 bases map to TRBD1. Trimming removed 4 bases from V and 0 bases from J; junction bases left unmatched: 6. The V gene's germline CDR1 is SQVTM and CDR2 ANQGSEA. The CDR3 consists of 15 residues. The DNA for the CDR3 is TGCAGCGTTGGAGGGGGACAGGGTCTGAACACTGAAGCTTTCTTT. The encoded protein is CSVGGGQGLNTEAFF.

This clone was picked up one time. The chain has TRBV25-1 and TRBJ1-2; D is perhaps TRBD1 (5 bases). Germline V gene lookup returns CDR1 MGHDK and CDR2 SYGVNS. Trimming stripped 5 bases from V and 6 bases from J, with 16 bases between. The CDR3 sequence is 14 residues long. The CDR3 DNA follows: TGTGCCAGCAGTCAACGGCAGGGAGGAGATGGCTACACCTTC. This encodes CASSQRQGGDGYTF.

The chain is built from TRBV5-6 and TRBJ1-2; the D gene is possibly TRBD1 (5 bases). V lost 4 bases and J lost 7, with 17 bases in between. The germline V gene has CDR1 SGHDT and CDR2 YYEEEE. The CDR3 is 14 residues long. CDR3 sequence (DNA): TGTGCCAGCAGCCCGGGACGGAGGGGCTCTGGCTACACCTTC. Encoded protein: CASSPGRRGSGYTF.

The chain combines TRBV5-6 with TRBJ1-6, with no clear D. The CDR3 has 15 amino acids. Trimming shortened V by 0 bases and J by 7 bases, and 11 bases separated the two germline ends. CDR1 and CDR2 from the germline V gene are SGHDT and YYEEEE. This CDR3 reads CASSLGSGGNSPLHF. The CDR3 nucleotides read TGTGCCAGCAGCTTGGGATCGGGAGGGAATTCACCCCTCCACTTT.